These T cell receptor beta chains were read from a single sample in a study of regulatory T cells in long-lasting Graves disease. Each CDR3 protein is one row after TCRdb ran MiXCR on the multiplex PCR reads. The sample has almost 450,000 distinct CDR3 sequences; about 15% are singletons. These sequences were also reported in another study, on T cells in Graves' hyperthyroidism and ophthalmopathy.

The sample consisted of peripheral blood mononuclear cells (PBMCs), taken at new diagnosis, from a patient treated with antithyroid drugs. The receptors come from a woman aged 25 to 45 with Graves disease. The CDR3 runs from the conserved cysteine through the conserved F or W. A D gene is named only where the DNA matches it firmly. Only some rows state a clone size, as once, few, many or a class for expanded clones.

size: NA; D: NA; J: TRBJ1-4; V: TRBV6-2/TRBV6-3; DNA: TGTGCCAGCAGTTACAGGGAGGGGACTAATGAAAAACTGTTTTTT; CDR3: CASSYREGTNEKLFF
size: many; D: NA; J: TRBJ2-3; V: TRBV5-1; DNA: TGCGCCAGCAGCCCCTCAAGGGCTAGCACAGATACGCAGTATTTT; CDR3: CASSPSRASTDTQYF
size: many; D: TRBD2; J: TRBJ2-1; V: TRBV6-2/TRBV6-3; DNA: TGTGCCACCCTTTCGGGGGGAAATGAGCAGTTCTTC; CDR3: CATLSGGNEQFF
size: many; D: NA; J: TRBJ1-2; V: TRBV12-3/TRBV12-4; DNA: TGTGCTATTTCGGAAGAGGGGGACTTCTATGGCTACACCTTC; CDR3: CAISEEGDFYGYTF
size: many; D: NA; J: TRBJ1-1; V: TRBV28; DNA: TGTGCCAGCAGTTTATATCGGGAGATAGGCACTGAAGCTTTCTTT; CDR3: CASSLYREIGTEAFF
size: many; D: NA; J: TRBJ1-1; V: TRBV2; DNA: TGTGCCAGCCGAGACACTGAAGCTTTCTTT; CDR3: CASRDTEAFF
size: few; D: NA; J: TRBJ2-1; V: TRBV24-1; DNA: TGTGCCACCAGTGACACCGAGGTCTACAATGAGCAGTTCTTC; CDR3: CATSDTEVYNEQFF
size: many; D: NA; J: TRBJ2-5; V: TRBV7-9; DNA: TGTGCCAGCAGATTCGATCGGAGGGGGCAAGAGACCCAGTACTTC; CDR3: CASRFDRRGQETQYF
size: many; D: NA; J: TRBJ2-6; V: TRBV6-1; DNA: TGTGCCAGCATTAGGAGCTCTGGGGCCAACGTCCTGACTTTC; CDR3: CASIRSSGANVLTF
size: many; D: TRBD1; J: TRBJ2-3; V: TRBV5-4; DNA: TGTGCCAGCAGCTTGGCCGGGACAGTCTCCACAGATACGCAGTATTTT; CDR3: CASSLAGTVSTDTQYF
size: many; D: TRBD1; J: TRBJ1-4; V: TRBV3-1; DNA: TGTGCCAGCAGCCAATTGGGTGCCGGACAGGGTACCTCATGGGCTAATGAAAAACTGTTTTTT; CDR3: CASSQLGAGQGTSWANEKLFF
size: few; D: NA; J: TRBJ2-1; V: TRBV5-1; DNA: TGCGCCAGCAGCCGACCGGCAGGAAGCTCCTACAATGAGCAGTTCTTC; CDR3: CASSRPAGSSYNEQFF
size: many; D: TRBD2; J: TRBJ2-2; V: TRBV6-5; DNA: TGTGCCAGCAGTTTACCGGGACTAGCAACCGGGGAGCTGTTTTTT; CDR3: CASSLPGLATGELFF
size: many; D: NA; J: TRBJ2-1; V: TRBV7-2; DNA: TGTGCCAGCAGCTCTTCGGGCGTCAGCTCCTACAATGAGCAGTTCTTC; CDR3: CASSSSGVSSYNEQFF
size: few; D: NA; J: TRBJ2-3; V: TRBV28; DNA: TGTGCCAGCAGACATAGGACAACCGCCCCAGATACGCAGTATTTT; CDR3: CASRHRTTAPDTQYF
size: many; D: TRBD2; J: TRBJ2-5; V: TRBV27; DNA: TGTGCCAGCAGTTTATCGTCGACTAGCGAGACCCAGTACTTC; CDR3: CASSLSSTSETQYF
size: many; D: TRBD2; J: TRBJ2-5; V: TRBV7-3; DNA: TGTGCCAGCAGCTTAACGTTAGCGGGAGTTTCAGAGACCCAGTACTTC; CDR3: CASSLTLAGVSETQYF
size: many; D: NA; J: TRBJ1-1; V: TRBV20-1; DNA: TGCAGTGCCCCCCACCGGGACACTGAAGCTTTCTTT; CDR3: CSAPHRDTEAFF
size: many; D: NA; J: TRBJ1-1; V: TRBV15; DNA: TGTGCCACCAGCAGAGATCCCAGGGGCGGAGAAGCTTTCTTT; CDR3: CATSRDPRGGEAFF
size: NA; D: TRBD2; J: TRBJ2-1; V: TRBV19; DNA: TGTGCCAGTAGTATTTCAGGACTAGCGGGAGGGTACAATGAGCAGTTCTTC; CDR3: CASSISGLAGGYNEQFF
size: few; D: NA; J: TRBJ2-7; V: TRBV12-3/TRBV12-4; DNA: TGTGCCAGCAGTTTATGGGGACGGAGCTACGAGCAGTACTTC; CDR3: CASSLWGRSYEQYF
size: many; D: TRBD2; J: TRBJ2-3; V: TRBV2; DNA: TGTGCCAGCAATGTAGCGGGAGCGGGGGATACGCAGTATTTT; CDR3: CASNVAGAGDTQYF
size: few; D: NA; J: TRBJ2-1; V: TRBV5-4; DNA: TGTGCCAGCAGCCTCCTCAGCGGTTCTATGGGGGGCAATGAGCAGTTCTTC; CDR3: CASSLLSGSMGGNEQFF
size: NA; D: TRBD1; J: TRBJ1-6; V: TRBV7-2; DNA: TGTGCCAGCAGAAAACGACAGGGTGAGGAATCACCCCTCCACTTT; CDR3: CASRKRQGEESPLHF